These T cell receptor beta chains were read from a single sample in a study of T cells in Graves' hyperthyroidism and ophthalmopathy. Via MiXCR, TCRdb re-called the multiplex PCR reads, giving one row per CDR3 protein. The top ten hold 15% to 20% of the sample, which has a few hundred thousand distinct CDR3 sequences, 17% seen once. The sequenced material came from blood. Receptors were obtained from a woman under 30 with Graves' ophthalmopathy. Both conserved end residues are part of each CDR3. Fields, in order: J gene, clone size, CDR3 length, D gene, V gene, CDR3 DNA, CDR3 protein. The D gene is left open where the match is weak. Some rows mark clone size as missing; the rest say once, few, many or name a class of expanded clone.

j_call: TRBJ2-7
clone_size: few
cdr3_length: 14
d_call: .
v_call: TRBV28
cdr3_nt: TGTGCCAGCAGTTTAGGGGGGACCGGCACCGAGCAGTACTTC
cdr3_aa: CASSLGGTGTEQYF

j_call: TRBJ2-3
clone_size: .
cdr3_length: 14
d_call: .
v_call: TRBV7-9
cdr3_nt: TGTGCCAGCAGCAATACGCGCGGGACAGATACGCAGTATTTT
cdr3_aa: CASSNTRGTDTQYF

j_call: TRBJ1-6
clone_size: .
cdr3_length: 17
d_call: TRBD1
v_call: TRBV12-5
cdr3_nt: TGTGCTAGTGGTACCTCAGGGGGGACGTCCTATAATTCACCCCTCCACTTT
cdr3_aa: CASGTSGGTSYNSPLHF

j_call: TRBJ2-7
clone_size: few
cdr3_length: 15
d_call: .
v_call: TRBV5-1
cdr3_nt: TGCGCCAGCAGCTTCGGAGGGACAGCGAGCTACGAGCAGTACTTC
cdr3_aa: CASSFGGTASYEQYF

j_call: TRBJ1-1
clone_size: .
cdr3_length: 15
d_call: .
v_call: TRBV5-1
cdr3_nt: TGCGCCAGCAGCAAACAGGGAAGGGGGTTGGATGAAGCTTTCTTT
cdr3_aa: CASSKQGRGLDEAFF

j_call: TRBJ2-1
clone_size: many
cdr3_length: 16
d_call: TRBD2
v_call: TRBV3-1
cdr3_nt: TGTGCCAGCAGCCAAGAAGGGACTAGCGGACACAATGAGCAGTTCTTC
cdr3_aa: CASSQEGTSGHNEQFF

j_call: TRBJ2-2
clone_size: .
cdr3_length: 18
d_call: TRBD1
v_call: TRBV12-3/TRBV12-4
cdr3_nt: TGTGCCAGCAGTCCTGAGCTCTCGACAGGGTGGTCCTCCGGGGAGCTGTTTTTT
cdr3_aa: CASSPELSTGWSSGELFF

j_call: TRBJ1-4
clone_size: once
cdr3_length: 17
d_call: .
v_call: TRBV7-9
cdr3_nt: TGTGCCAGCAGCTTGATGGTAGGGGGGCGAACTAATGAAAAACTGTTTTTT
cdr3_aa: CASSLMVGGRTNEKLFF

j_call: TRBJ1-4
clone_size: many
cdr3_length: 14
d_call: TRBD1
v_call: TRBV6-1
cdr3_nt: TGTGCCACCACGATCGACAGGGGGCTTGAAAAACTGTTTTTT
cdr3_aa: CATTIDRGLEKLFF

j_call: TRBJ2-2
clone_size: .
cdr3_length: 15
d_call: .
v_call: TRBV19
cdr3_nt: TGTGCCAGTAGTATCCGGCAGGGGAACACCGGGGAGCTGTTTTTT
cdr3_aa: CASSIRQGNTGELFF

j_call: TRBJ1-3
clone_size: .
cdr3_length: 14
d_call: .
v_call: TRBV4-2
cdr3_nt: TGTGCCAGCAGCTACGGCGGTCCTGGAAACACCATATATTTT
cdr3_aa: CASSYGGPGNTIYF

j_call: TRBJ1-6
clone_size: many
cdr3_length: 18
d_call: TRBD1
v_call: TRBV28
cdr3_nt: TGTGCCAGCAATGACAGGGAGGGAGAAACCTGGCGGAATTCACCCCTCCACTTT
cdr3_aa: CASNDREGETWRNSPLHF

j_call: TRBJ2-3
clone_size: .
cdr3_length: 15
d_call: TRBD2
v_call: TRBV10-3
cdr3_nt: TGTGCCATCAGCCTAGCGGGAGGAACCACAGATACGCAGTATTTT
cdr3_aa: CAISLAGGTTDTQYF

j_call: TRBJ1-3
clone_size: many
cdr3_length: 14
d_call: TRBD1
v_call: TRBV28
cdr3_nt: TGTGCCAGCAGGACAGGGGGCACTGGAAACACCATATATTTT
cdr3_aa: CASRTGGTGNTIYF

j_call: TRBJ1-5
clone_size: few
cdr3_length: 16
d_call: .
v_call: TRBV7-9
cdr3_nt: TGTGCCAGCAGCCAAGGGACCGGGACGGGCAATCAGCCCCAGCATTTT
cdr3_aa: CASSQGTGTGNQPQHF

j_call: TRBJ2-6
clone_size: .
cdr3_length: 15
d_call: TRBD1
v_call: TRBV28
cdr3_nt: TGTGCCAGCAGAGGGACAGGGGCCGGGGTCAACGTCCTGACTTTC
cdr3_aa: CASRGTGAGVNVLTF

j_call: TRBJ2-1
clone_size: .
cdr3_length: 17
d_call: .
v_call: TRBV24-1
cdr3_nt: TGTGCCACCAGTGATGCGAGGTCTCCGAGCTCCTACAATGAGCAGTTCTTC
cdr3_aa: CATSDARSPSSYNEQFF

j_call: TRBJ2-7
clone_size: many
cdr3_length: 17
d_call: .
v_call: TRBV14
cdr3_nt: TGTGCCAGCAGCCGAGGGGTTGGTTTCGGGCCAGACTACGAGCAGTACTTC
cdr3_aa: CASSRGVGFGPDYEQYF

j_call: TRBJ2-1
clone_size: many
cdr3_length: 15
d_call: TRBD2
v_call: TRBV11-2
cdr3_nt: TGTGCCAGCAGGCCCCTAGCGGGGGCTTACAATGAGCAGTTCTTC
cdr3_aa: CASRPLAGAYNEQFF

j_call: TRBJ2-3
clone_size: many
cdr3_length: 15
d_call: .
v_call: TRBV12-3/TRBV12-4
cdr3_nt: TGTGCCAGCAGTGGGGGACTGGAAGGAACAGATACGCAGTATTTT
cdr3_aa: CASSGGLEGTDTQYF

j_call: TRBJ2-4
clone_size: many
cdr3_length: 15
d_call: .
v_call: TRBV28
cdr3_nt: TGTGCCAGCAGGCCCCGGTGGCTAGCCAAAAACATTCAGTACTTC
cdr3_aa: CASRPRWLAKNIQYF

j_call: TRBJ2-7
clone_size: many
cdr3_length: 15
d_call: TRBD1
v_call: TRBV28
cdr3_nt: TGTGCCAGCAGCCACCACAGGGGTGTGTCCTACGAGCAGTACTTC
cdr3_aa: CASSHHRGVSYEQYF

j_call: TRBJ1-2
clone_size: .
cdr3_length: 12
d_call: .
v_call: TRBV20-1
cdr3_nt: TGCAGTGCTAAGATCTCTAACTATGGCTACACCTTC
cdr3_aa: CSAKISNYGYTF

j_call: TRBJ1-1
clone_size: few
cdr3_length: 11
d_call: .
v_call: TRBV20-1
cdr3_nt: TGCAGTGGGGGGAATTACACTGAAGCTTTCTTT
cdr3_aa: CSGGNYTEAFF

j_call: TRBJ2-7
clone_size: .
cdr3_length: 12
d_call: .
v_call: TRBV20-1
cdr3_nt: TGCAGTGCTTGGGGTCCCAACTACGAGCAGTACTTC
cdr3_aa: CSAWGPNYEQYF

j_call: TRBJ2-2
clone_size: .
cdr3_length: 16
d_call: TRBD1
v_call: TRBV24-1
cdr3_nt: TGTGCCACCAGTGATACCGGGACAGTGAGCACCGGGGAGCTGTTTTTT
cdr3_aa: CATSDTGTVSTGELFF

j_call: TRBJ2-1
clone_size: many
cdr3_length: 15
d_call: TRBD2
v_call: TRBV5-1
cdr3_nt: TGCGCCAGCAGCTTATCCGGGACTAGTTACAATGAGCAGTTCTTC
cdr3_aa: CASSLSGTSYNEQFF

j_call: TRBJ2-7
clone_size: .
cdr3_length: 13
d_call: .
v_call: TRBV20-1
cdr3_nt: TGCAGTGCTAGGGGAAGGGAGAACTACGAGCAGTACTTC
cdr3_aa: CSARGRENYEQYF

j_call: TRBJ2-3
clone_size: many
cdr3_length: 15
d_call: TRBD1
v_call: TRBV27
cdr3_nt: TGTGCCAGCAAAACCGGGACAGATTACACAGATACGCAGTATTTT
cdr3_aa: CASKTGTDYTDTQYF

j_call: TRBJ2-7
clone_size: many
cdr3_length: 16
d_call: .
v_call: TRBV6-2/TRBV6-3
cdr3_nt: TGTGCCAGCAGTTACGATGGGCTAGAAGGCTCCTACGAGCAGTACTTC
cdr3_aa: CASSYDGLEGSYEQYF

j_call: TRBJ1-1
clone_size: many
cdr3_length: 12
d_call: .
v_call: TRBV6-1
cdr3_nt: TGTGCCGCCCTAGGGTTATCATCTGAAGCTTTCTTT
cdr3_aa: CAALGLSSEAFF

j_call: TRBJ2-5
clone_size: many
cdr3_length: 14
d_call: TRBD1
v_call: TRBV28
cdr3_nt: TGTGCCAGCAGTCGCCGGGACAGGAAAGAGACCCAGTACTTC
cdr3_aa: CASSRRDRKETQYF

j_call: TRBJ1-1
clone_size: many
cdr3_length: 12
d_call: .
v_call: TRBV11-2
cdr3_nt: TGTGCCAGCAGCTCCCAGGGATCTGAAGCTTTCTTT
cdr3_aa: CASSSQGSEAFF

j_call: TRBJ2-1
clone_size: .
cdr3_length: 16
d_call: .
v_call: TRBV7-9
cdr3_nt: TGTGCCAGCAGCTTACTAAGGACTACCTCCTACAATGAGCAGTTCTTC
cdr3_aa: CASSLLRTTSYNEQFF

j_call: TRBJ2-7
clone_size: many
cdr3_length: 16
d_call: TRBD2
v_call: TRBV20-1
cdr3_nt: TGCAGTGCTAGAGAAAGCGGGAGGGCCCTGAACTACGAGCAGTACTTC
cdr3_aa: CSARESGRALNYEQYF

j_call: TRBJ2-1
clone_size: many
cdr3_length: 18
d_call: .
v_call: TRBV28
cdr3_nt: TGTGCCAGCAGTTTAGCCCCCCTTCCGGGATTACCCTACAATGAGCAGTTCTTC
cdr3_aa: CASSLAPLPGLPYNEQFF

j_call: TRBJ2-3
clone_size: .
cdr3_length: 15
d_call: .
v_call: TRBV24-1
cdr3_nt: TGTGCCACCAGTGATTTTAGGGGTGGCACAGATACGCAGTATTTT
cdr3_aa: CATSDFRGGTDTQYF

j_call: TRBJ2-3
clone_size: many
cdr3_length: 15
d_call: TRBD1
v_call: TRBV12-3/TRBV12-4
cdr3_nt: TGTGCCAGCAACCCGGACAGGGTACTCACAGATACGCAGTATTTT
cdr3_aa: CASNPDRVLTDTQYF

j_call: TRBJ2-1
clone_size: .
cdr3_length: 15
d_call: .
v_call: TRBV6-5
cdr3_nt: TGTGCCAGCAGTTACATTGTGGGAGTGCGCAATGAGCAGTTCTTC
cdr3_aa: CASSYIVGVRNEQFF

j_call: TRBJ2-2
clone_size: .
cdr3_length: 16
d_call: TRBD2
v_call: TRBV28
cdr3_nt: TGTGCCAGCAGGAATATAGCGGGGGGGCCTGACGGGGAGCTGTTTTTT
cdr3_aa: CASRNIAGGPDGELFF

j_call: TRBJ2-4
clone_size: .
cdr3_length: 14
d_call: .
v_call: TRBV28
cdr3_nt: TGTGCCAGCAGTCTAAGGGGACCCAAAAACATTCAGTACTTC
cdr3_aa: CASSLRGPKNIQYF

j_call: TRBJ2-3
clone_size: many
cdr3_length: 15
d_call: .
v_call: TRBV2
cdr3_nt: TGTGCCAGCAGCCTCGGGGGCTGGGGAACAGATACGCAGTATTTT
cdr3_aa: CASSLGGWGTDTQYF

j_call: TRBJ1-1
clone_size: many
cdr3_length: 13
d_call: .
v_call: TRBV18
cdr3_nt: TGTGCCAGCTCACCACTAGGGTGGACTGAAGCTTTCTTT
cdr3_aa: CASSPLGWTEAFF

j_call: TRBJ2-1
clone_size: few
cdr3_length: 16
d_call: .
v_call: TRBV9
cdr3_nt: TGTGCCAGCAGCGTAGGGGGGAGAGGTATCTACAATGAGCAGTTCTTC
cdr3_aa: CASSVGGRGIYNEQFF

j_call: TRBJ1-2
clone_size: many
cdr3_length: 13
d_call: .
v_call: TRBV7-8
cdr3_nt: TGTGCCAGCAGCTTACAGGGTGTCTATGGCTACACCTTC
cdr3_aa: CASSLQGVYGYTF

j_call: TRBJ1-5
clone_size: many
cdr3_length: 15
d_call: TRBD1
v_call: TRBV6-1
cdr3_nt: TGTGCCAGCAGTGAAACAGGGGAGAGCAATCAGCCCCAGCATTTT
cdr3_aa: CASSETGESNQPQHF

j_call: TRBJ1-5
clone_size: many
cdr3_length: 15
d_call: .
v_call: TRBV10-3
cdr3_nt: TGTGCCATCAGTGACTACCGGGTCGCGGGTCAGCCCCAGCATTTT
cdr3_aa: CAISDYRVAGQPQHF

j_call: TRBJ1-3
clone_size: .
cdr3_length: 16
d_call: .
v_call: TRBV7-8
cdr3_nt: TGTGCCAGCAGCCCCATAGACCTGAGCTCTGGAAACACCATATATTTT
cdr3_aa: CASSPIDLSSGNTIYF

j_call: TRBJ2-1
clone_size: .
cdr3_length: 12
d_call: .
v_call: TRBV27
cdr3_nt: TGTGCCAGCGGACTTCTTTTAGGTGAGCAGTTCTTC
cdr3_aa: CASGLLLGEQFF

j_call: TRBJ1-1
clone_size: .
cdr3_length: 14
d_call: TRBD1
v_call: TRBV10-3
cdr3_nt: TGTGCCATCAGTGCTACAGGGGATGGGACTGAAGCTTTCTTT
cdr3_aa: CAISATGDGTEAFF

j_call: TRBJ1-4
clone_size: .
cdr3_length: 14
d_call: .
v_call: TRBV28
cdr3_nt: TGTGCCAGCAGTTCCCCGTCTAATCGTGAAAAACTGTTTTTT
cdr3_aa: CASSSPSNREKLFF

j_call: TRBJ2-1
clone_size: many
cdr3_length: 14
d_call: TRBD1
v_call: TRBV11-3
cdr3_nt: TGTGCCAGCAGCCCCACCGGGACAGGGAATGAGCAGTTCTTC
cdr3_aa: CASSPTGTGNEQFF

j_call: TRBJ1-2
clone_size: many
cdr3_length: 18
d_call: .
v_call: TRBV5-5
cdr3_nt: TGTGCCAGCAGCTTGTTAAATGTAGGACAAGAGGCTAACTATGGCTACACCTTC
cdr3_aa: CASSLLNVGQEANYGYTF

j_call: TRBJ2-7
clone_size: few
cdr3_length: 18
d_call: .
v_call: TRBV7-3
cdr3_nt: TGTGCCAGCAGCTTAATCGGACCACTAGTTAGGGGGGCCTACGAGCAGTACTTC
cdr3_aa: CASSLIGPLVRGAYEQYF